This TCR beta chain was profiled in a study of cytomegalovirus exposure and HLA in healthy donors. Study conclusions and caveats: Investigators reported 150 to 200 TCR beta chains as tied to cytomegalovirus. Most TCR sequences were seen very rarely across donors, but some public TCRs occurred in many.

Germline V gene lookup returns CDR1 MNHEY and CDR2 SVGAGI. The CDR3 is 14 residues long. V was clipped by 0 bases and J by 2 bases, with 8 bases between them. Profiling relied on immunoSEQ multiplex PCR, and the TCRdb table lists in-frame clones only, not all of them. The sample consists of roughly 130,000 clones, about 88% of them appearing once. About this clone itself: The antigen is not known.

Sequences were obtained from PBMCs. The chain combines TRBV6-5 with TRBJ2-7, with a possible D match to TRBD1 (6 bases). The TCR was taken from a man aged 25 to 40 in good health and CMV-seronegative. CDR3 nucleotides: TGTGCCAGCAGTTACTCCAGGGGAGCCTACGAGCAGTACTTC. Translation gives CASSYSRGAYEQYF.